The 20 T cell receptor beta chains listed next were all sequenced from one sample in a study of T cells in Graves' hyperthyroidism and ophthalmopathy. RNA transcripts served as the template for amplifying TCR beta CDR3 regions. During a first-round RT-PCR of the TCR CDR3, the HTBI primer set was used. One entry per CDR3 protein, called by TCRdb with MiXCR from the multiplex PCR reads. This table has a few hundred thousand distinct CDR3 sequences, about 45% appearing once. Sequencing used peripheral blood or thyroid tissue (not recorded which). The origin of the receptors is a woman aged 18-35 years with Graves' hyperthyroidism.

The chain joins TRBV19 to TRBJ1-4, with D possibly being TRBD1 (5 bases). Trimming cost V 5 bases and J 0 bases, with 13 bases left between them. This CDR3 contains 16 residues. Germline assignment: CDR1 LNHDA and CDR2 SQIVND (reference sequence). DNA of the CDR3: TGTGCCAGTAGTCCTTTTGGGACTACAACTAATGAAAAACTGTTTTTT. It yields the protein CASSPFGTTTNEKLFF.

The V and J genes are TRBV6-2 or TRBV6-3 and TRBJ1-5, with TRBD1 identical over 11 bases. CDR1 MNHEY and CDR2 SVGEGT come from the germline V gene. The length of the CDR3 is 16 residues. Trimming at V came to 5 bases and at J to 5 bases, leaving 8 bases not matched to a gene. This chain's CDR3 is CASSRPDRGRDQPQHF. The CDR3 nucleotides are TGTGCCAGCAGTAGACCGGACAGGGGGCGTGATCAGCCCCAGCATTTT.

The sample holds one count of this clonotype. The CDR3 spells CSVDSTGQGASYGYTF. In DNA, the CDR3 is TGCAGCGTTGATTCCACGGGACAGGGGGCCTCCTATGGCTACACCTTC. The rearrangement uses TRBV29-1 and TRBJ1-2, with 12 bases aligning to TRBD1. Germline V gene sequence: CDR1 SQVTM, CDR2 ANQGSEA. The CDR3 has 16 residues. Germline trimming cut 3 bases from V and 4 bases from J; bases unmatched to any gene: 9.

V is TRBV19 and J is TRBJ2-7; TRBD1 matches at 9 bases. The ends lost 4 bases at V and 6 bases at J; junction bases unmatched: 7. This CDR3 contains 14 residues. Germline V CDR1 and CDR2: LNHDA, SQIVND (reference sequence). CDR3 region: CASSTRDRVREQYF. CDR3 coding DNA: TGTGCCAGTAGTACACGGGACAGGGTGCGCGAGCAGTACTTC.

The V gene is TRBV7-2, the J gene TRBJ1-2, with D perhaps matching TRBD1 (5 bases). The CDR3 has 13 residues. Trimming pared 1 base from V and 9 bases from J, leaving 12 bases between. Per the germline V gene, CDR1 is SGHTA and CDR2 is FQGNSA. The CDR3 nucleotides read TGTGCCAGCAGCTTAGTTGGGGCCGGGAGCTACACCTTC. It yields the protein CASSLVGAGSYTF. The full variable domain, in which reference TRBV7-2 and TRBJ1-2 provide the parts outside the CDR3, is GAGVSQSPSNKVTEKGKDVELRCDPISGHTALYWYRQSLGQGLEFLIYFQGNSAPDKSGLPSDRFSAERTGGSVSTLTIQRTQQEDSAVYLCASSLVGAGSYTFGSGTRLTVV.

The V call is TRBV29-1, the J call TRBJ2-6; tentatively, D is TRBD2 (6 bases). Germline V gene data show CDR1 as SQVTM and CDR2 as ANQGSEA. V was shortened by 2 bases and J by 7 bases, with 21 bases between the two germline ends. The CDR3 length is 17 residues. CDR3 loop: CSVETRGTSYGANVLTF. CDR3 DNA sequence: TGCAGCGTTGAAACTCGCGGGACGTCCTACGGTGCCAACGTCCTGACTTTC.

In this sample, this clonotype turned up a few times. Sequence at one end of the junction differs from germline and may be a read error. The chain links TRBV7-2 to TRBJ1-6; perhaps TRBD1 as D (6 bases). The germline CDR1 and CDR2 sequences are SGHTA and FQGNSA. This CDR3 is 14 amino acids long. CDR3 nucleotide sequence: TGCGCCAGCAGCCAACCCGGACAGATTTCACCCCTCCACTTT. Protein product: CASSQPGQISPLHF.

The CDR3 reads CASNPGGGYGYTF. In DNA form, the CDR3 reads TGTGCCAGCAACCCCGGGGGCGGCTATGGCTACACCTTC. The V call is TRBV7-9, the J call TRBJ1-2, with a weak D call TRBD1 (6 bases). Per the germline V gene, CDR1 is SEHNR and CDR2 is FQNEAQ (reference sequence). V was cut by 7 bases and J by 4 bases, with 13 bases left in between. The CDR3 totals 13 residues.

This chain joins TRBV7-2 and TRBJ2-5, with 7 bases fitting TRBD1. The CDR3 has 14 residues. V lost 1 base, J lost 7 bases, and 6 bases stayed unmatched. The germline V gene encodes CDR1 SGHTA and CDR2 FQGNSA. The CDR3 loop reads CASSLGTGPMTQYF. CDR3 in DNA: TGTGCCAGCAGCTTAGGGACAGGACCGATGACCCAGTACTTC.

The sample holds many counts of this clonotype. The DNA for the CDR3 is TGCAGTGCTAGAGCTGGGCAAACAGAGCAGTACTTC. Its translation: CSARAGQTEQYF. The V gene is TRBV20-1, the J gene TRBJ2-7, with D uncertain. The V end lost 1 base, the J end lost 7 bases, and 11 bases lay between the germline ends. The CDR3 loop spans 12 amino acids. Germline-derived CDR1 and CDR2 are DFQATT and SNEGSKA (reference sequence).

The V gene is TRBV2, the J gene TRBJ1-1; 8 nucleotides align to TRBD1. This CDR3 contains 14 residues. Trimming cost V 8 bases and J 2 bases; bases outside gene matches: 7. CDR1 is SNHLY and CDR2 is FYNNEI in the germline V gene. In nucleotides, the CDR3 is TGTGCCAGCCAGCTGACAGGGGAAAACACTGAAGCTTTCTTT. Protein: CASQLTGENTEAFF.

This clonotype occurred a few times. This rearrangement joins TRBV2 to TRBJ1-1, with D perhaps matching TRBD1 (6 bases). V gave up 1 base and J gave up 4 bases, with 7 bases separating them. The CDR3 contains 13 residues. Germline V CDR1 and CDR2: SNHLY, FYNNEI. The CDR3 protein is CASSEDRVTEAFF. The CDR3 nucleotides are TGTGCCAGCAGTGAAGACAGGGTCACTGAAGCTTTCTTT.

This sequence joins TRBV7-9 and TRBJ2-7, with 7 bases matching TRBD2. The CDR3 consists of 15 residues. The V and J ends lost 5 bases and 0 bases, in that order; junction bases with no gene match: 7. Germline assignment: CDR1 SEHNR and CDR2 FQNEAQ (reference sequence). The CDR3 region has the DNA TGTGCCAGCAGCCATACTAGCGCTGACTCCTACGAGCAGTACTTC. Translation: CASSHTSADSYEQYF.

The chain combines TRBV7-9 with TRBJ1-1; D not resolved. Trimming took off 4 bases at V and 4 bases at J, with 13 bases between the two ends. The CDR3 length is 14 residues. Germline CDR1 SEHNR, CDR2 FQNEAQ (reference sequence). This chain's CDR3 is CASSSPVSSTEAFF. The CDR3, as DNA: TGTGCCAGCAGCTCACCGGTAAGCAGCACTGAAGCTTTCTTT. The full variable domain, completed using reference TRBV7-9 and TRBJ1-1, is DTGVSQNPRHKITKRGQNVTFRCDPISEHNRLYWYRQTLGQGPEFLTYFQNEAQLEKSRLLSDRFSAERPKGSFSTLEIQRTEQGDSAMYLCASSSPVSSTEAFFGQGTRLTVV.

This clonotype was seen more than once but under ten times. At one end the junction does not follow the germline gene, possibly because of a read error. The rearrangement uses TRBV4-2 and TRBJ1-6, with unresolved D. Germline loops: CDR1 LGHNA, CDR2 YNFKEQ. The CDR3 runs 14 residues. The chain's CDR3 is CASNQDVRVSPLHF. The CDR3 region has the DNA TGTGCCAGCAACCAAGATGTGAGGGTGTCACCCCTCCACTTT.

Notes on this clonotype: The germline gene is not matched at one end of the junction; a read error may be the cause. The J gene is TRBJ2-5, the V gene TRBV2; weak D call: TRBD1 (5 bases). This CDR3 is 14 amino acids long. Germline CDR1 SNHLY, CDR2 FYNNEI. CDR3 DNA sequence: TGTGCCAGCAGTTTTCGTGACAGAGGAGAGGCCCAGTACTTC. Its translation: CASSFRDRGEAQYF.

This chain links TRBV19 with TRBJ2-5, with 7 bases matching TRBD1. The CDR3 length is 15 residues. V was clipped by 3 bases and J by 5 bases; unmatched bases: 9. Germline V gives CDR1 LNHDA, CDR2 SQIVND (reference sequence). In DNA form, the CDR3 reads TGTGCCAGTAGTATGGCTCCAGGGGGAAGGGAGACCCAGTACTTC. Its translation is CASSMAPGGRETQYF.

This clonotype came up a few times. The chain employs TRBV6-6 and TRBJ2-6; D remains ambiguous. CDR3 length equals 13 residues. CDR1 and CDR2 (germline): MNHNY, SVGAGI (reference sequence). Here the CDR3 DNA reads TGTGTTTTACGAGCATCTGGGGCCAACGTCCTGACTTTC. The encoded protein is CVLRASGANVLTF.

This sequence joins TRBV29-1 and TRBJ1-1, with D possibly being TRBD1 (6 bases). The CDR3 is 12 amino acids. V was shortened by 6 bases and J by 5 bases, with 13 bases between the two germline ends. The germline gives CDR1 SQVTM, CDR2 ANQGSEA. CDR3 in DNA: TGCAGCGTCCACAGGGAGGGAACTGAAGCTTTCTTT. This gives the protein CSVHREGTEAFF.

This chain links TRBV25-1 with TRBJ1-6; 7 nucleotides align to TRBD1. Germline-derived CDR1 and CDR2 are MGHDK and SYGVNS. This CDR3 spans 16 amino acids. V shed 6 bases, J shed 0 bases, and the junction held 5 bases outside the gene matches. DNA for the CDR3: TGTGCCAGCAGCCCGGACAGGAGCTCCTATAATTCACCCCTCCACTTT. This encodes CASSPDRSSYNSPLHF. Full variable domain (rest looked up from reference TRBV25-1 and TRBJ1-6): EADIYQTPRYLVIGTGKKITLECSQTMGHDKMYWYQQDPGMELHLIHYSYGVNSTEKGDLSSESTVSRIRTEHFPLTLESARPSHTSQYLCASSPDRSSYNSPLHFGNGTRLTVT.